The rows below give T cell receptor beta chains drawn from one sample of a study of T cell responses to AZD1222 COVID-19 vaccine. Assay: immunoSEQ multiplex PCR; the TCRdb copy retains only in-frame clones and omits some. The sample has about 120,000 clones, roughly nine tenths seen once. The material sequenced was peripheral blood, taken on day 0 of AZD1222 vaccination. The receptor set was obtained from an adult in good health. Both conserved end residues are part of each CDR3. A D gene is named only where the DNA matches it firmly. The size of a clone is reported for some rows only, either as once, few or many, or as a class for expanded clones.

J | V | size | D | CDR3 | DNA
TRBJ1-5 | TRBV28 | NA | NA | CASSLSIRTQPQHF | TGTGCCAGCAGTTTATCCATCCGGACTCAGCCCCAGCATTTT
TRBJ1-5 | TRBV6-1 | NA | TRBD1 | CASSEFPRGLGNQPQHF | TGTGCCAGCAGTGAATTTCCCAGGGGGCTAGGCAATCAGCCCCAGCATTTT
TRBJ2-3 | TRBV25-1 | NA | NA | CASSLSPSTDTQYF | TGTGCCAGCAGTCTGAGCCCTAGCACAGATACGCAGTATTTT
TRBJ2-5 | TRBV2 | NA | NA | CASNAVGVKETQYF | TGTGCCAGCAACGCCGTGGGGGTGAAAGAGACCCAGTACTTC
TRBJ2-1 | TRBV7-2 | NA | NA | CASSLRLYLGDEQFF | TGTGCCAGCAGCTTAAGACTCTATTTAGGCGATGAGCAGTTCTTC
TRBJ1-5 | TRBV13 | NA | NA | CASSLGPQGGQPQHF | TGTGCCAGCAGCTTAGGGCCCCAGGGCGGTCAGCCCCAGCATTTT
TRBJ1-3 | TRBV18 | NA | TRBD1 | CASSPTGDGNTIYF | TGTGCCAGCTCACCAACAGGGGACGGAAACACCATATATTTT
TRBJ1-4 | TRBV28 | NA | NA | CASSWGTNEKLFF | TGTGCCAGCAGTTGGGGGACTAATGAAAAACTGTTTTTT
TRBJ2-1 | TRBV7-9 | NA | TRBD1 | CASSTGQGTGYNEQFF | TGTGCCAGCAGCACTGGACAGGGAACCGGATACAATGAGCAGTTCTTC
TRBJ1-2 | TRBV28 | NA | NA | CASSEGRNYGYTF | TGTGCCAGCAGTGAGGGACGGAACTATGGCTACACCTTC
TRBJ2-7 | TRBV7-9 | few | TRBD1 | CASSQPGTGDVYEQYF | TGTGCCAGCAGCCAACCCGGGACAGGGGATGTCTACGAGCAGTACTTC
TRBJ1-1 | TRBV6-5 | NA | TRBD1 | CASSYHRGRNTEAFF | TGTGCCAGCAGTTACCACAGGGGGAGGAACACTGAAGCTTTCTTT
TRBJ1-2 | TRBV28 | once | TRBD1 | CATWDSRLYGYTF | TGTGCCACCTGGGACAGCCGGCTATATGGCTACACCTTC
TRBJ1-2 | TRBV19 | NA | NA | CASSLSVSGNYGYTF | TGTGCCAGTAGCCTCTCGGTCTCTGGGAACTATGGCTACACCTTC
TRBJ2-3 | TRBV4-2 | NA | TRBD2 | CASSGRILAGADTQYF | TGTGCCAGCAGCGGACGGATCCTAGCGGGAGCCGATACGCAGTATTTT
TRBJ1-5 | TRBV2 | NA | TRBD1 | CASKTGAGETTQHF | TGTGCCAGTAAGACAGGGGCCGGCGAGACGACCCAGCATTTT
TRBJ1-5 | TRBV7-9 | NA | NA | CASSLSESQPQHF | TGTGCCAGCAGCCTCTCTGAGAGTCAGCCCCAGCATTTT
TRBJ2-2 | TRBV7-6 | NA | NA | CASSFSDTNTGELFF | TGTGCCAGCAGCTTTTCGGATACGAACACCGGGGAGCTGTTTTTT
TRBJ2-2 | TRBV6-2/TRBV6-3 | NA | NA | CASSNGRLNTGELFF | TGTGCCAGCAGTAACGGACGGCTGAACACCGGGGAGCTGTTTTTT
TRBJ1-6 | TRBV19 | NA | TRBD1 | CASSMETGTANSPLHF | TGTGCCAGTAGTATGGAGACCGGGACAGCTAATTCACCCCTCCACTTT
TRBJ2-5 | TRBV2 | NA | TRBD1 | CASSVRDRYQETQYF | TGTGCCAGCAGTGTTAGGGACAGGTACCAAGAGACCCAGTACTTC
TRBJ2-1 | TRBV10-3 | NA | TRBD2 | CAISEVGLAHNEQFF | TGTGCCATCAGTGAGGTAGGACTAGCCCACAATGAGCAGTTCTTC
TRBJ2-3 | TRBV12-3/TRBV12-4 | NA | TRBD2 | CASSSTSGSEQYF | TGTGCCAGCAGTTCCACTAGCGGGAGCGAGCAGTATTTT
TRBJ2-3 | TRBV18 | NA | NA | CASSPSGTDTQYF | TGTGCCAGCTCACCATCTGGCACAGATACGCAGTATTTT
TRBJ2-7 | TRBV6-1 | NA | NA | CASSDAWGSQSSYEQYF | TGTGCCAGCAGTGATGCTTGGGGCAGCCAGAGCTCCTACGAGCAGTACTTC
TRBJ2-7 | TRBV7-9 | NA | NA | CASSSTDPVAAYEQYF | TGTGCCAGCAGCTCCACGGACCCGGTGGCAGCCTACGAGCAGTACTTC
TRBJ1-2 | TRBV19 | NA | TRBD1 | CASSTLGTGTGREEDTF | TGTGCCAGTAGTACTCTAGGGACAGGTACAGGCCGCGAGGAAGACACCTTC
TRBJ1-4 | TRBV5-1 | NA | NA | CASSLGPPGAEGEKLFF | TGCGCCAGCAGCTTGGGGCCCCCCGGGGCCGAGGGTGAAAAACTGTTTTTT
TRBJ2-7 | TRBV18 | NA | NA | CASSPGGNSYEQYF | TGTGCCAGCTCACCAGGGGGCAACTCCTACGAGCAGTACTTC
TRBJ1-4 | TRBV18 | NA | TRBD1 | CASSLARTGSFAELFF | TGTGCCAGCTCACTAGCCCGGACAGGGTCTTTCGCGGAACTGTTTTTT
TRBJ2-3 | TRBV28 | NA | NA | CASTPGIPDTQYF | TGTGCCAGCACGCCAGGGATCCCAGATACGCAGTATTTT
TRBJ1-2 | TRBV7-9 | NA | NA | CASHQGPGGYTF | TGTGCCAGCCACCAGGGGCCTGGAGGCTACACCTTC
TRBJ2-3 | TRBV5-4 | NA | NA | CASSLRTGKDTQYF | TGTGCCAGCAGCTTACGGACTGGGAAGGATACGCAGTATTTT
TRBJ2-7 | TRBV19 | NA | NA | CASSTNRASEQYF | TGTGCCAGTAGTACGAACAGGGCTAGCGAGCAGTACTTC
TRBJ2-2 | TRBV3-1/TRBV3-2 | NA | NA | CASRLGQKYPGELFF | TGTGCCAGCAGGTTAGGACAGAAGTATCCCGGGGAGCTGTTTTTT
TRBJ1-3 | TRBV29-1 | NA | TRBD1 | CSVGTVSGNTIYF | TGCAGCGTGGGGACAGTCTCTGGAAACACCATATATTTT
TRBJ2-1 | TRBV2 | NA | TRBD2 | CASRGTSGRPLYEQFF | TGTGCCAGCAGAGGGACTAGCGGGAGGCCCCTCTATGAGCAGTTCTTC
TRBJ1-3 | TRBV9 | NA | NA | CASSARTNSGNTIYF | TGTGCCAGCAGCGCCAGGACAAACTCTGGAAACACCATATATTTT
TRBJ2-7 | TRBV7-9 | NA | TRBD1 | CASSGRQGGAYEQYF | TGTGCCAGCAGCGGACGACAGGGGGGAGCCTACGAGCAGTACTTC
TRBJ2-7 | TRBV6-1 | NA | TRBD1 | CASSETTLTGGTSYEQYF | TGTGCCAGCAGTGAAACAACTCTGACAGGGGGGACGTCCTACGAGCAGTACTTC
TRBJ2-7 | TRBV5-6 | once | NA | CASSLAGSSYEQYF | TGTGCCAGCAGCTTGGCTGGAAGCTCCTACGAGCAGTACTTC
TRBJ1-1 | TRBV27 | NA | NA | CASSLKERRTEAFF | TGTGCCAGCAGTTTAAAGGAACGGCGCACTGAAGCTTTCTTT
TRBJ2-3 | TRBV19 | few | TRBD2 | CASSIGGPGGGTDTQYF | TGTGCCAGTAGTATAGGGGGCCCGGGGGGTGGCACAGATACGCAGTATTTT
TRBJ1-5 | TRBV9 | NA | NA | CASSLTGTLDNQPQHF | TGTGCCAGCAGCCTTACAGGGACACTAGACAATCAGCCCCAGCATTTT